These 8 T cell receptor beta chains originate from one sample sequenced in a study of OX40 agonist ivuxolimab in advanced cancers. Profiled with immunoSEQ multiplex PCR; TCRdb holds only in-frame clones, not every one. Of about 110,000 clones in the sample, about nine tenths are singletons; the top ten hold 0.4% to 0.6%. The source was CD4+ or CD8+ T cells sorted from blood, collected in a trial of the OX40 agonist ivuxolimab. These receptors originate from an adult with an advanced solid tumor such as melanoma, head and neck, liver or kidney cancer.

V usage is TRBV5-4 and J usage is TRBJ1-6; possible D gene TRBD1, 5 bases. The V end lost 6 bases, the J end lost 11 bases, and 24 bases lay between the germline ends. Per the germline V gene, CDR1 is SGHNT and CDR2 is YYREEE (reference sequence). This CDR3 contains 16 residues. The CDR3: CASTTQSGVKGPPLHF. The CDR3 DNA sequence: TGTGCCAGCACAACACAATCGGGGGTGAAGGGACCACCCCTCCACTTT.

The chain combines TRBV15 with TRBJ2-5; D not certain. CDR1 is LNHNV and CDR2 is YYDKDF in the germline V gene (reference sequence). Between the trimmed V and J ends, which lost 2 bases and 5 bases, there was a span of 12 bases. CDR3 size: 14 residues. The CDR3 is CATSRSITWETQYF. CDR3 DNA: TGTGCCACCAGCAGAAGCATAACCTGGGAGACCCAGTACTTC.

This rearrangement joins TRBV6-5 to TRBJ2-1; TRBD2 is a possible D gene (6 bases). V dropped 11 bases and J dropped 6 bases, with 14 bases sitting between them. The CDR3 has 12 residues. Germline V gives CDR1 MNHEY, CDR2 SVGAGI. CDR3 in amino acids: CAATGGANEQFF. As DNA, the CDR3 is TGTGCCGCTACGGGCGGGGCCAATGAGCAGTTCTTC.

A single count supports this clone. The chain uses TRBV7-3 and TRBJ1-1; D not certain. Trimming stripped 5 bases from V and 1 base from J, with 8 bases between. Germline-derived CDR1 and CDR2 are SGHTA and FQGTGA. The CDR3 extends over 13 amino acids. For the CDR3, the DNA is TGTGCCAGCAGCCCCCGAGGGAACACTGAAGCTTTCTTT. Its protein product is CASSPRGNTEAFF. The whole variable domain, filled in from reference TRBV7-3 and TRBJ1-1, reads GAGVSQTPSNKVTEKGKYVELRCDPISGHTALYWYRQSLGQGPEFLIYFQGTGAADDSGLPNDRFFAVRPEGSVSTLKIQRTERGDSAVYLCASSPRGNTEAFFGQGTRLTVV.

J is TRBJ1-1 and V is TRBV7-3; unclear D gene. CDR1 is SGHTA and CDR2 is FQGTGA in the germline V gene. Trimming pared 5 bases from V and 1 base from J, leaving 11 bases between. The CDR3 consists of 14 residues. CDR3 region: CASSLLLENTEAFF. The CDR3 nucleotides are TGTGCCAGCAGCCTACTCCTGGAGAACACTGAAGCTTTCTTT.

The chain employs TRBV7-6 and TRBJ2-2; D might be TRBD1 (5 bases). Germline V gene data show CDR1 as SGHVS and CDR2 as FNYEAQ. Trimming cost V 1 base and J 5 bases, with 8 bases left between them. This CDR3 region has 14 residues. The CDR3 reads CASSLGAGTGELFF. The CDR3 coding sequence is TGTGCCAGCAGCTTAGGGGCAGGGACCGGGGAGCTGTTTTTT.

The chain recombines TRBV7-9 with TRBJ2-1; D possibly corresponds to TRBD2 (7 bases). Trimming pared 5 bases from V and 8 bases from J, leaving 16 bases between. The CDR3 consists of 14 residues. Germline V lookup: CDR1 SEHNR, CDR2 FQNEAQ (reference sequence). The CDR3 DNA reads TGTGCCAGCAGCGTTAGGGGGGGAAGGCATGAGCAGTTCTTC. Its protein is CASSVRGGRHEQFF.

The CDR3 reads CASSLAGGSGYTF. The CDR3 bases are TGTGCCAGCAGCTTAGCAGGGGGAAGCGGCTACACCTTC. The chain carries TRBV7-9 and TRBJ1-2; D perhaps matches TRBD1 (6 bases). Germline CDR1 reads SEHNR; CDR2 reads FQNEAQ (reference sequence). The CDR3 contains 13 residues. V was shortened by 0 bases and J by 8 bases, with 10 bases between the two germline ends.